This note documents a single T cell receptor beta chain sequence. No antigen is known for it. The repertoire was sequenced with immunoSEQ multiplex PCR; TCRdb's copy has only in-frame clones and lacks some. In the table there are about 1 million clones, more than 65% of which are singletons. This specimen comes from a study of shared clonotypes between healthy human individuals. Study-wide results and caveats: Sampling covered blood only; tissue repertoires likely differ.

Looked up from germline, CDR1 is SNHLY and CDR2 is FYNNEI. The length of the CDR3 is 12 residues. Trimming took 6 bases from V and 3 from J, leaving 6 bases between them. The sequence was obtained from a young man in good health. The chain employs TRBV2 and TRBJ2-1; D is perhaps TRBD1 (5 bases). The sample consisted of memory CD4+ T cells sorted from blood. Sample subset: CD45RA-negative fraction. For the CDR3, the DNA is TGTGCCAGCAGACAGGACTACAATGAGCAGTTCTTC. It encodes CASRQDYNEQFF. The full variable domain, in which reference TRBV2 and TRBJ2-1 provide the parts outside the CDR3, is EPEVTQTPSHQVTQMGQEVILRCVPISNHLYFYWYRQILGQKVEFLVSFYNNEISEKSEIFDDQFSVERPDGSNFTLKIRSTKLEDSAMYFCASRQDYNEQFFGPGTRLTVL.